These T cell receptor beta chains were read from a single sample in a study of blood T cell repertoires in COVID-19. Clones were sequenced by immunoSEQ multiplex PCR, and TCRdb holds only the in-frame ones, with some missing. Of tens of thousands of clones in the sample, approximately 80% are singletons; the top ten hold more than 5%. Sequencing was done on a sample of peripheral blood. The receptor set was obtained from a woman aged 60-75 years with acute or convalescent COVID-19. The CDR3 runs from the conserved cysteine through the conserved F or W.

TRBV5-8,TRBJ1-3,CASSFGSRADTIYF
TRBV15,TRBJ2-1,CATSPRDSRSYNEQFF
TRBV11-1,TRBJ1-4,CASSLKRTAEKLFF
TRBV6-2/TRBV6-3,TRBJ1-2,CASSTGPANYGYTF
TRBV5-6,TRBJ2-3,CASSLARGGTDTQYF
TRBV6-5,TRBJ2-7,CASSHGQGFYEQYF
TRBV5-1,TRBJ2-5,CASSLASSGQETQYF
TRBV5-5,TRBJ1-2,CASSLQGNYGYTF
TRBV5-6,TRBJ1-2,CASSLGRVTAGYTF
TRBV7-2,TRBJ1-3,CASSSNRGNTIYF
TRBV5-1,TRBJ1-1,CASSLAGGPASEAFF
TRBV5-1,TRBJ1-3,CASSMGGSSGNTIYF
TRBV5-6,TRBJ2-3,CASSLSGQAITDTQYF
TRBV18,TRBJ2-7,CASSPEGFKDYEQYF
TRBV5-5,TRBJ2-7,CASSLAGSYEQYF
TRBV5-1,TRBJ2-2,CASSIAAGGATGELFF